This T cell receptor (beta chain) emerged from a study of quantifying T cell responses using KT2 cells. Study at large: cDNA was made from DNase-treated RNA using alpha and beta constant primers. The T4 ligation step was estimated to exceed 8.5% efficiency under optimum conditions.

This clonotype has a count of ten or more. No antigen is known for it. KT2, a clone with a known TCR, was spiked into unfractionated PBMC. The length of the CDR3 is 16 residues. V lost 1 base, J lost 0 bases, and 13 bases lay in between. Germline V gene data show CDR1 as DFQATT and CDR2 as SNEGSKA (reference sequence). Study outcomes and limitations: KT2 sequences were detected down to about one KT2 cell per 100,000 PBMC. Very high KT2 spike-in numbers caused saturation in KT2 sequence detection.

Each cDNA got a UMI-containing oligo ligated at its 3' end. An equimolar mix of RC1.1 and RC1.2 primed the beta chain across TRBC1 and TRBC2. MiXCR, applied by TCRdb to the UMI-ligation and nested PCR reads, yields one record per CDR3 protein. Of some 50,000 distinct CDR3 sequences listed, more than 9% are singletons. The TCR was taken from a human donor. The sample comprised PBMCs spiked with cells of the T cell clone KT2. The chain is built from TRBV20-1 and TRBJ1-3; tentatively, D is TRBD1 (5 bases). CDR3 in DNA: TGCAGTGCTAGAGGGCGGGGCACCGGCTCTGGAAACACCATATATTTT. Its protein product is CSARGRGTGSGNTIYF.